There are a few counts of the clone carrying this T cell receptor (beta chain). Stated time point: baseline pretreatment blood. Treatment of the sample: 15 Gy SBRT to primary tumor, nephrectomy 4 weeks later. The data belong to a study of radiation and T cells in renal cell carcinoma. TCRdb's copy holds only in-frame clones and misses some; the assay was immunoSEQ multiplex PCR. The sample consists of approximately 63,000 clones, around 78% of them appearing once. CDR1 and CDR2 (germline): SGHRS, YFSETQ. This CDR3 is built from 12 residues. V was trimmed by 2 bases and J by 5 bases, leaving 5 bases between them.

This TCR was sampled from a man aged 60-69 years with renal cell carcinoma. V and J are TRBV5-1 and TRBJ2-1; D is unresolved. The material sequenced was blood, taken from a patient whose treatment included radiotherapy and nephrectomy. CDR3: CASSFSNNEQFF. DNA for the CDR3: TGCGCCAGCAGCTTTTCCAACAATGAGCAGTTCTTC. The full variable domain, its missing parts supplied by reference TRBV5-1 and TRBJ2-1, is KAGVTQTPRYLIKTRGQQVTLSCSPISGHRSVSWYQQTPGQGLQFLFEYFSETQRNKGNFPGRFSGRQFSNSRSEMNVSTLELGDSALYLCASSFSNNEQFFGPGTRLTVL.